This TCR beta chain was sequenced during a study of technical replicates of blood from several donors. There are 15 residues in the CDR3. Per germline, CDR1 KGHSH and CDR2 LQKENI. The V end lost 6 bases, the J end lost 0 bases, and 13 bases lay between the germline ends. TCRdb's copy holds only in-frame clones and misses some; the assay was immunoSEQ multiplex PCR. Seen here are more than 65,000 clones, about nine tenths observed once, and the top ten hold 0.37%. This chain links TRBV18 with TRBJ2-3; D gene unclear. The sequenced sample was T cells isolated from PBMCs. The sequence derives from a human donor in good health. Some clones in this sample may be carry-over from other donors' samples. The CDR3 sequence: CASSLRSLSTDTQYF. The CDR3 DNA sequence: TGTGCCAGCTCCCTCCGGAGCCTAAGCACAGATACGCAGTATTTT.